These 20 T cell receptor beta chains were sequenced from one sample in a study of metastatic and nonmetastatic thyroid tumors. TCRdb re-analyzed the PCR reads through MiXCR. The sample has 20,000 to 25,000 clones, over 20% seen once. Nobody among the patients had been given any treatment before thyroid surgery. What was sequenced was blood. The receptor source for this set is a female donor with papillary thyroid cancer or a benign thyroid nodule (not recorded which). Some clones in this sample may be carry-over from other donors' samples.

The table lists this clone with a few counts. The chain is built from TRBV19 and TRBJ2-1; TRBD2 matches at 7 bases. Trimming at V came to 3 bases and at J to 2 bases, leaving 4 bases not matched to a gene. Germline V gene lookup returns CDR1 LNHDA and CDR2 SQIVND (reference sequence). This CDR3 contains 15 residues. In DNA form, the CDR3 reads TGTGCCAGTAGTATCTTTGGGACTACCTACAATGAGCAGTTCTTC. Amino acids: CASSIFGTTYNEQFF.

This clone has a count of ten or more. The rearrangement uses TRBV10-1 and TRBJ2-3, with 11 bases aligning to TRBD2. Germline CDR1 is WNHNN and CDR2 is SYGVQD (reference sequence). V lost 4 bases, J lost 4 bases, and 10 bases stayed unmatched. The CDR3 length is 17 residues. The CDR3 protein is CASSGGLAGPSADTQYF. For the CDR3, the DNA is TGCGCCAGCAGTGGAGGACTAGCGGGCCCCTCCGCAGATACGCAGTATTTT.

This rearrangement joins TRBV12-3 or TRBV12-4 to TRBJ1-1; D gene unclear. Trimming took 4 bases from V and 1 from J, leaving 7 bases between them. The CDR3 covers 13 residues. DNA for the CDR3: TGTGCCAGCAGTTACATGCCGAACACTGAAGCTTTCTTT. Its translation is CASSYMPNTEAFF.

This clone has a count of ten or more. At one of its ends the junction is not consistent with the germline gene, which may arise from a read error. Other DNA sequences within the sample encode an identical CDR3. In nucleotides, the CDR3 is TGTGCCAGCAGTGGGACGGATTATGGTTACACCTTC. It yields the protein CASSGTDYGYTF. V gene TRBV28 combines with J gene TRBJ1-2, with a possible D match to TRBD1 (5 bases). Germline lookup yields CDR1 MDHEN and CDR2 SYDVKM. The CDR3 has 12 residues.

This chain joins TRBV30 and TRBJ2-6, with a tentative D call TRBD2 (6 bases). The CDR3 loop spans 15 amino acids. Germline V gene sequence: CDR1 GTSNPN, CDR2 SVGIG (reference sequence). V gave up 1 base and J gave up 3 bases, with 10 bases separating them. The CDR3 coding sequence is TGTGCCTGGAGTGCTCAGGGAGGTGGGGCCAACGTCCTGACTTTC. Residues: CAWSAQGGGANVLTF.

In its sample, this clone was seen many times. The chain combines TRBV9 with TRBJ2-5; D not resolved. V lost 4 bases and J 7 bases, leaving 11 bases between the germline ends. This CDR3 contains 12 residues. Germline V gives CDR1 SGDLS, CDR2 YYNGEE. The CDR3 here is CASSPPKGTQYF. CDR3 DNA: TGTGCCAGCAGCCCTCCCAAGGGGACCCAGTACTTC. Combining the CDR3 with reference TRBV9 and TRBJ2-5 gives the whole variable domain DSGVTQTPKHLITATGQRVTLRCSPRSGDLSVYWYQQSLDQGLQFLIQYYNGEERAKGNILERFSAQQFPDLHSELNLSSLELGDSALYFCASSPPKGTQYFGPGTRLLVL.

This clone was detected many times. This chain connects TRBV15 to TRBJ1-5; possible D gene TRBD1, 5 bases. The CDR3 length is 13 residues. Germline V gene data show CDR1 as LNHNV and CDR2 as YYDKDF (reference sequence). V lost 0 bases, J lost 5 bases, and 5 bases lay in between. CDR3 coding DNA: TGTGCCACCAGCAGAGACAGGGATCAGCCCCAGCATTTT. This translates into CATSRDRDQPQHF.

The genes are TRBV30 and TRBJ2-7; D is unresolved. Trimming left V 3 bases short and J 0 bases short, with 15 bases between. Germline CDR1 is GTSNPN and CDR2 is SVGIG (reference sequence). The CDR3 consists of 15 residues. The CDR3 DNA reads TGTGCCTGGAGCCGCTTAGGTCGAAGCTCCTACGAGCAGTACTTC. Translating it yields CAWSRLGRSSYEQYF.

This clone was recorded many times. The chain couples TRBV7-9 to TRBJ2-7; possibly TRBD1 for D (6 bases). The CDR3 runs to 15 residues. Germline V gives CDR1 SEHNR, CDR2 FQNEAQ (reference sequence). Trimming removed 8 bases at V and 4 bases at J, with 21 bases between. The CDR3: CASGFRGAPLYEQYF. In DNA, the CDR3 is TGTGCCAGCGGTTTCAGGGGAGCCCCGTTATACGAGCAGTACTTC.

The sample holds one count of this clone. The chain joins TRBV11-3 to TRBJ2-2; a possible D gene is TRBD1 (6 bases). The CDR3 extends over 16 amino acids. In germline, CDR1 is SGHNT, CDR2 YENEEA. Trimming cost V 3 bases and J 7 bases, with 18 bases left between them. CDR3 DNA sequence: TGTGCCAGCAGCTTTAGTGGGGACAACCCCGGCGGGGAGCTGTTTTTT. Its protein product is CASSFSGDNPGGELFF. Using reference TRBV11-3 and TRBJ2-2 for the parts outside the CDR3, the full variable domain is EAGVVQSPRYKIIEKKQPVAFWCNPISGHNTLYWYLQNLGQGPELLIRYENEEAVDDSQLPKDRFSAERLKGVDSTLKIQPAELGDSAVYLCASSFSGDNPGGELFFGEGSRLTVL.

Concerning this clone itself: Sequence at one end of the junction differs from germline and may be a read error. The chain carries TRBV9 and TRBJ1-6; the D is unclear. The CDR3 has 12 amino acids. From germline, CDR1 is SGDLS and CDR2 YYNGEE. As DNA, the CDR3 is TGTGCCAGGAGCCCGGCCAATTCACCACTCCACTTT. Translation gives CARSPANSPLHF.

A word on this clone: An end of the junction differs from the germline gene, which may be a read error. V and J are TRBV28 and TRBJ2-7, with a weak D call TRBD2 (5 bases). CDR1 is MDHEN and CDR2 is SYDVKM in the germline V gene. The CDR3 consists of 12 residues. The CDR3 coding sequence is TGTGCCAGCAGTTTGCGGGTTAGAGAGCCGTACTTT. It translates to CASSLRVREPYF.

The V gene is TRBV27, the J gene TRBJ2-7; possibly TRBD2 for D (6 bases). The CDR3 spans 15 residues. Trimming left V 1 base short and J 5 bases short, with 15 bases between. Germline assignment: CDR1 MNHEY and CDR2 SMNVEV (reference sequence). CDR3 region: CASSLFARDLNEQYF. In DNA form, the CDR3 reads TGTGCCAGCAGTTTATTTGCGCGGGATCTTAACGAGCAGTACTTC.

As DNA, the CDR3 is TGCAGTGCTAACCCGGGACTAGCAAGAGGCGGTGAGCAGTACTTC. Translation gives CSANPGLARGGEQYF. V is TRBV20-1 and J is TRBJ2-7; 9 bases align to TRBD2. CDR1 is DFQATT, CDR2 SNEGSKA, per germline (reference sequence). This CDR3 region has 15 residues. Germline trimming cut 4 bases from V and 7 bases from J; bases unmatched to any gene: 14.

The V call is TRBV5-1, the J call TRBJ1-2, with 9 bases lining up with TRBD1. Germline trimming cut 4 bases from V and 6 bases from J; bases unmatched to any gene: 10. The CDR3 extends over 15 amino acids. Germline V gene lookup returns CDR1 SGHRS and CDR2 YFSETQ. This CDR3 is CASSPRTGEGNGYTF. In nucleotides, the CDR3 is TGCGCCAGCAGCCCTAGGACAGGGGAGGGAAATGGCTACACCTTC.

In its sample, this clone was seen many times. The chain employs TRBV28 and TRBJ2-1, with a weak D call TRBD1 (5 bases). The CDR3 has 17 amino acids. Germline V lookup: CDR1 MDHEN, CDR2 SYDVKM. Between the trimmed V and J ends, which lost 6 bases and 5 bases, there was a span of 23 bases. The CDR3 DNA reads TGTGCCAGCAGCTTGGGTAGGGGCGCAAGAGTAAACAATGAGCAGTTCTTC. It codes for CASSLGRGARVNNEQFF.

This clone was picked up many times. The CDR3 here is CSARDLGTGAGQPQHF. The CDR3 coding sequence is TGCAGTGCTAGAGATTTAGGCACAGGGGCCGGGCAGCCCCAGCATTTT. The chain carries TRBV20-1 and TRBJ1-5, with 7 nucleotides matching TRBD1. Trimming at V came to 0 bases and at J to 7 bases, leaving 12 bases not matched to a gene. This CDR3 is 16 amino acids long. Germline values: CDR1 DFQATT, CDR2 SNEGSKA (reference sequence).

This clone was observed at least ten times. V usage is TRBV5-8 and J usage is TRBJ1-2, with TRBD1 matching 7 bases. Germline CDR1 SGHTS, CDR2 YDEGEE. The CDR3 covers 15 residues. V shed 5 bases, J shed 4 bases, and the junction held 11 bases outside the gene matches. CDR3 DNA: TGTGCCAGCAGTTTGACAGGGATTGGCGGCTATGGCTACACCTTC. Amino acid sequence: CASSLTGIGGYGYTF.

This clone was recorded at least ten times. The chain has TRBV5-1 and TRBJ2-3; 14 bases agree with TRBD2. Trimming at V came to 5 bases and at J to 2 bases, leaving 7 bases not matched to a gene. Germline-derived CDR1 and CDR2 are SGHRS and YFSETQ. CDR3 length: 17 amino acids. Here the CDR3 reads CASSSGLAGGSTDTQYF. DNA of the CDR3: TGCGCCAGCAGTTCAGGACTAGCGGGAGGATCCACAGATACGCAGTATTTT.

This clone occurred many times. The rearrangement links TRBV29-1 to TRBJ1-1; 7 nucleotides line up with TRBD1. This CDR3 is built from 10 residues. J gave up 11 bases and V 6 bases, and 6 bases lay outside the gene matches. In germline, CDR1 is SQVTM, CDR2 ANQGSEA. The CDR3 reads CSVTTGEAFF. CDR3 sequence (DNA): TGCAGCGTAACAACAGGGGAGGCTTTCTTT.